This T cell receptor (beta chain) was recorded in a study of cytomegalovirus exposure and HLA in healthy donors. Amplification used 60 Vbeta primers and 13 Jbeta primers. Only in-frame clones appear in the TCRdb table, and some are missing; sequencing was by immunoSEQ multiplex PCR. The sample has approximately 150,000 clones, roughly four fifths seen once. Of note for this clone: Antigen unknown.

Study-level points and caveats: Researchers reported that three CMV-associated chains were confirmed in vitro as CMV antigen-specific.

This receptor was identified in a man aged 25 to 40 in good health and CMV-seropositive. Input material: PBMCs.

The CDR3 DNA reads TGTGCCAGCAGTCCTACGGGACTTTTCTTCACAGATACGCAGTATTTT. It encodes CASSPTGLFFTDTQYF. The chain links TRBV25-1 to TRBJ2-3, with D perhaps TRBD2 (6 bases). The CDR3 runs to 16 residues. Germline CDR1 is MGHDK and CDR2 is SYGVNS. The ends were cut back, 5 bases at V and 2 bases at J, with 17 bases in the middle.